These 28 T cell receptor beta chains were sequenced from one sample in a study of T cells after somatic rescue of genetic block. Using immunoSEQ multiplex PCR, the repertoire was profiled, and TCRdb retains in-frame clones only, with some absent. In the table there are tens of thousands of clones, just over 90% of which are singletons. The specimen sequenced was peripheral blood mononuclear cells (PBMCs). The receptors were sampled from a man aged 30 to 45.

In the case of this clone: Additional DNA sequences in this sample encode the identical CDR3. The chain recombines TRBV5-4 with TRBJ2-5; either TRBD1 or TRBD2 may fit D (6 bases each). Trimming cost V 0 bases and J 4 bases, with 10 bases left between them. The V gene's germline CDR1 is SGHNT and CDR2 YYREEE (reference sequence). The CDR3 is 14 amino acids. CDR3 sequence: CASSLEGGGETQYF. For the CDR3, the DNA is TGTGCCAGCAGCTTGGAGGGGGGCGGAGAGACCCAGTACTTC.

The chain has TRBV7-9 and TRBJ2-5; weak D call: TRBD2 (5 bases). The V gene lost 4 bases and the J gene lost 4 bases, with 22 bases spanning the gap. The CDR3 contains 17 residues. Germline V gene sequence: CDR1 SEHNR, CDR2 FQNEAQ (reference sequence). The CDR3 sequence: CASSSPPAEAGGETQYF. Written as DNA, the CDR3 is TGTGCCAGCAGCTCTCCCCCGGCAGAGGCAGGAGGAGAGACCCAGTACTTC.

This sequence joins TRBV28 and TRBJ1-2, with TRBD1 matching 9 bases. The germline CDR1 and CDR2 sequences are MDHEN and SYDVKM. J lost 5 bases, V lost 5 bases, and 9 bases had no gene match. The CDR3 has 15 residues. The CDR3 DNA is TGTGCCAGCAGTCCACCGCCCGGGACAGGGTATGGCTACACCTTC. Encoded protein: CASSPPPGTGYGYTF.

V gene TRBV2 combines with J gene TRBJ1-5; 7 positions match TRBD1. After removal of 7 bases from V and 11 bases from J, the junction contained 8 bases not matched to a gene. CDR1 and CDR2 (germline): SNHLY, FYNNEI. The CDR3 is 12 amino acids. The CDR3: CASTETDRAQHF. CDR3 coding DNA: TGTGCCAGCACAGAGACCGACAGGGCCCAGCATTTT.

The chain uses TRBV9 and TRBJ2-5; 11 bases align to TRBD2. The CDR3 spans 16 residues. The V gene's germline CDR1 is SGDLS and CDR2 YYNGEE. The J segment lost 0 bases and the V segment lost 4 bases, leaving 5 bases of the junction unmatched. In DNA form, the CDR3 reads TGTGCCAGCAGCCTCCTAGCGGGGGGATACCAAGAGACCCAGTACTTC. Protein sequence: CASSLLAGGYQETQYF.

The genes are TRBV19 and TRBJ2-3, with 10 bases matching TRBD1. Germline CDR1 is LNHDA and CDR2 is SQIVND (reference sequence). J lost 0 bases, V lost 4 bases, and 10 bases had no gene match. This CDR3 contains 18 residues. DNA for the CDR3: TGTGCCAGTAGTAAACCACGACAGGGGGCCATGAGCACAGATACGCAGTATTTT. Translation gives CASSKPRQGAMSTDTQYF. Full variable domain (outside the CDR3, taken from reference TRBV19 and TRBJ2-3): DGGITQSPKYLFRKEGQNVTLSCEQNLNHDAMYWYRQDPGQGLRLIYYSQIVNDFQKGDIAEGYSVSREKKESFPLTVTSAQKNPTAFYLCASSKPRQGAMSTDTQYFGPGTRLTVL.

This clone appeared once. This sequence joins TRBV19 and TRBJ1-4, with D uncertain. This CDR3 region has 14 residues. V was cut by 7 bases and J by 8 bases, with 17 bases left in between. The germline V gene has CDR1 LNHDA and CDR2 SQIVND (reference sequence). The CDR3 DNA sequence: TGTGCCAGTAACCCCACGGGTGCTATGGAAAAACTGTTTTTT. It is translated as CASNPTGAMEKLFF. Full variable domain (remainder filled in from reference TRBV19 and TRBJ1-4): DGGITQSPKYLFRKEGQNVTLSCEQNLNHDAMYWYRQDPGQGLRLIYYSQIVNDFQKGDIAEGYSVSREKKESFPLTVTSAQKNPTAFYLCASNPTGAMEKLFFGSGTQLSVL.

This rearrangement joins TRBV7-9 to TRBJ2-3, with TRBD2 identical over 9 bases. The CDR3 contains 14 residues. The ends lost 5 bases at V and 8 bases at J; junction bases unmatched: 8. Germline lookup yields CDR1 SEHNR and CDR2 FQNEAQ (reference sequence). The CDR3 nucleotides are TGTGCCAGCAGCCAGGACCGAGCGGGAGGTACGCAGTATTTT. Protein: CASSQDRAGGTQYF. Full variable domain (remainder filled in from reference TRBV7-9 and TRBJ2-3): DTGVSQNPRHKITKRGQNVTFRCDPISEHNRLYWYRQTLGQGPEFLTYFQNEAQLEKSRLLSDRFSAERPKGSFSTLEIQRTEQGDSAMYLCASSQDRAGGTQYFGPGTRLTVL.

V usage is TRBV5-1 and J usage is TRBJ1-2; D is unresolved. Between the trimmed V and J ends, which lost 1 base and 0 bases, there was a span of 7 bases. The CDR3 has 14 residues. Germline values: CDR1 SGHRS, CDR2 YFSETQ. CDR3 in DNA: TGCGCCAGCAGCTTGTCTGCGACTAACTATGGCTACACCTTC. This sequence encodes CASSLSATNYGYTF.

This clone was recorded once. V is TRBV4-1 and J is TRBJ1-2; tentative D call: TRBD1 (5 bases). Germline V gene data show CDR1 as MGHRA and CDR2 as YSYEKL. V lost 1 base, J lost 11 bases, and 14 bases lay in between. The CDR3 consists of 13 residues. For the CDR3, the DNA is TGCGCCAGCAGCCAAGGGGGCAGCCGGGGGTACACCTTC. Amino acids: CASSQGGSRGYTF.

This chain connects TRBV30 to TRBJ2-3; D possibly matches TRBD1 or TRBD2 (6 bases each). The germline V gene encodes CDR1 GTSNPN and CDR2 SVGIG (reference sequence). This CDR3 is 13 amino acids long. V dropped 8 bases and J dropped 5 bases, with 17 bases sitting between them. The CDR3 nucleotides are TGTGCCCGGTCGGGGGCCGTCGGAGATACGCAGTATTTT. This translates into CARSGAVGDTQYF.

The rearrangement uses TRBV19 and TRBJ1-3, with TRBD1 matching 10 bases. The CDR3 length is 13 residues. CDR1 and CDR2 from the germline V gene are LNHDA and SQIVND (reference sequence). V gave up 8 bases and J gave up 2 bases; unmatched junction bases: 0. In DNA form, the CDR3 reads TGTGCCAGTGGGACAGGGGCTGGAAACACCATATATTTT. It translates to CASGTGAGNTIYF.

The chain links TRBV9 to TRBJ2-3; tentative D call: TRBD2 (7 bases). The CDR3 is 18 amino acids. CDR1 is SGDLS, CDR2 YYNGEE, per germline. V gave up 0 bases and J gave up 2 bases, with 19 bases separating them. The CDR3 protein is CASSVEGGTSTFTDTQYF. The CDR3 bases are TGTGCCAGCAGCGTAGAGGGGGGGACATCAACCTTCACAGATACGCAGTATTTT. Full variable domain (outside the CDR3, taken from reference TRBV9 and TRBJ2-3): DSGVTQTPKHLITATGQRVTLRCSPRSGDLSVYWYQQSLDQGLQFLIQYYNGEERAKGNILERFSAQQFPDLHSELNLSSLELGDSALYFCASSVEGGTSTFTDTQYFGPGTRLTVL.

The CDR3 loop reads CASSFMVAEAFF. The CDR3 DNA reads TGTGCCAGCAGCTTTATGGTGGCTGAAGCTTTCTTT. This chain connects TRBV7-2 to TRBJ1-1; D gene unclear. The CDR3 is made up of 12 amino acids. Germline V lookup: CDR1 SGHTA, CDR2 FQGNSA. V was trimmed by 3 bases and J by 6 bases, leaving 8 bases between them.

The CDR3 spells CTSSQEPSAPSYEQYF. DNA of the CDR3: TGCACCAGCAGCCAAGAACCGTCAGCCCCCTCGTACGAGCAGTACTTC. The chain couples TRBV1 to TRBJ2-7. TRBV1 is a pseudogene segment. The CDR3 length is 16 residues.

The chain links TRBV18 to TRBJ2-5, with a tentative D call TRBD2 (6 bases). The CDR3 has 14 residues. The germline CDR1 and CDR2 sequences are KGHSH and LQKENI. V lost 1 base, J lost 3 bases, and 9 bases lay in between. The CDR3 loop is CASSPRGGKETQYF. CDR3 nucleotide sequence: TGTGCCAGCTCACCACGTGGGGGGAAAGAGACCCAGTACTTC. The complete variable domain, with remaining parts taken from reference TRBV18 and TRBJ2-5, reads NAGVMQNPRHLVRRRGQEARLRCSPMKGHSHVYWYRQLPEEGLKFMVYLQKENIIDESGMPKERFSAEFPKEGPSILRIQQVVRGDSAAYFCASSPRGGKETQYFGPGTRLLVL.

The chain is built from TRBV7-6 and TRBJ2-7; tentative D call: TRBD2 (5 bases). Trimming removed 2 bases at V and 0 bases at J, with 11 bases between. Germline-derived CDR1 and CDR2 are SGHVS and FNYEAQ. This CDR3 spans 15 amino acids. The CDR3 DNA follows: TGTGCCAGCAGCTTACAGTGGGAGAACTCCTACGAGCAGTACTTC. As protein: CASSLQWENSYEQYF.

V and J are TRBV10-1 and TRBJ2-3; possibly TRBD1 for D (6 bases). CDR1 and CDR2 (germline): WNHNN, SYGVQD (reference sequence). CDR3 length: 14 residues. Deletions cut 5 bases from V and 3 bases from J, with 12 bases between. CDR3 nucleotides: TGCGCCAGCAGTAACAGGGATATTACAGATACGCAGTATTTT. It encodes CASSNRDITDTQYF.

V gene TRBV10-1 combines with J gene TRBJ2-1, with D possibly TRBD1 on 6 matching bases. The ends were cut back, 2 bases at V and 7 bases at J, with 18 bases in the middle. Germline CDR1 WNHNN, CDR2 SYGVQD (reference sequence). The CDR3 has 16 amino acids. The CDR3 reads CASSEASWGHENEQFF. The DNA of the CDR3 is TGCGCCAGCAGTGAGGCTAGTTGGGGGCATGAGAATGAGCAGTTCTTC.

The CDR3 is CASSSWTSGAKETQYF. CDR3 nucleotides: TGTGCCAGCAGCTCATGGACTAGCGGGGCGAAAGAGACCCAGTACTTC. The rearrangement links TRBV28 to TRBJ2-5; 12 positions agree with TRBD2. CDR1 MDHEN and CDR2 SYDVKM come from the germline V gene. There are 16 residues in the CDR3. Trimming removed 6 bases from V and 3 bases from J; junction bases left unmatched: 8.

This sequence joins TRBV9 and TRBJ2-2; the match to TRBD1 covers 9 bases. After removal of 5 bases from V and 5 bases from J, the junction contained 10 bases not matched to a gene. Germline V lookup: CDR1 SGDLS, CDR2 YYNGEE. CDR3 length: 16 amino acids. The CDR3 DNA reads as TGTGCCAGCAGTGAGACGGACAGGGGTAGTACCGGGGAGCTGTTTTTT. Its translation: CASSETDRGSTGELFF.

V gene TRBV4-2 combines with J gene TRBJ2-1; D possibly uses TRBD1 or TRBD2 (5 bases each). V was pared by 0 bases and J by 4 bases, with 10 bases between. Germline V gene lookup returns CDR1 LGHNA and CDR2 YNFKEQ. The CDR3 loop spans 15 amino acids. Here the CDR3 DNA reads TGTGCCAGCAGCCAAGATCTGGGGGAATACAATGAGCAGTTCTTC. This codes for CASSQDLGEYNEQFF.

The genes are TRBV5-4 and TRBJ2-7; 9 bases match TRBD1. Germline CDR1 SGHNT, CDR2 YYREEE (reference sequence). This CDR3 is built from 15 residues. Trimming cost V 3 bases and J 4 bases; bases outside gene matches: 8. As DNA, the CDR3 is TGTGCCAGCAGCTCACCGGGACAGGGAAGTTACGAGCAGTACTTC. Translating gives CASSSPGQGSYEQYF.

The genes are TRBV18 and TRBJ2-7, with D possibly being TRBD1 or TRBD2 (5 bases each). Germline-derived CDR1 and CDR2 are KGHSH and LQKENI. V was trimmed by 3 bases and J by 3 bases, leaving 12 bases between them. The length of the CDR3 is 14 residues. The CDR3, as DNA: TGTGCCAGCTCACCGAGGGGAACTGACTACGAGCAGTACTTC. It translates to CASSPRGTDYEQYF.

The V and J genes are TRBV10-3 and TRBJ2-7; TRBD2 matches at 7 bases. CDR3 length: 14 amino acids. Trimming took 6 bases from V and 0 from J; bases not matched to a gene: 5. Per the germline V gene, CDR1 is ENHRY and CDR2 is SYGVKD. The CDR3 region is CAIRKRDDSYEQYF. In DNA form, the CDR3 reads TGTGCCATCAGGAAGCGGGACGACTCCTACGAGCAGTACTTC.

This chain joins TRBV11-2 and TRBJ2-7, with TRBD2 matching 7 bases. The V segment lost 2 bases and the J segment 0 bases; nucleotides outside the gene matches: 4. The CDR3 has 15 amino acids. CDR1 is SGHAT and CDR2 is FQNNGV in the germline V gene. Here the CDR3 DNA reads TGTGCCAGCAGCTTACTTAGCGGGTACTCCTACGAGCAGTACTTC. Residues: CASSLLSGYSYEQYF.

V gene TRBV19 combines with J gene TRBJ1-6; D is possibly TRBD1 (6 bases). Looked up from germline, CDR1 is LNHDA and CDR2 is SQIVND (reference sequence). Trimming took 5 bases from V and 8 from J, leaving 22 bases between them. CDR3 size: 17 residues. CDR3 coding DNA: TGTGCCAGTAGTCTCTCCCGGTGGGGGCCCAGGGATTCACCCCTCCACTTT. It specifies CASSLSRWGPRDSPLHF.

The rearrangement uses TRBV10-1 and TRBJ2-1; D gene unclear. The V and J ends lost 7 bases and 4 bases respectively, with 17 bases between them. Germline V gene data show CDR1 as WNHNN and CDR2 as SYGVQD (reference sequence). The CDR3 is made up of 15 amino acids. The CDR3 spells CASNYLEKEYNEQFF. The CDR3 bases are TGCGCCAGCAACTACTTAGAAAAAGAGTACAATGAGCAGTTCTTC.